The present entry profiles one TCR beta chain with its context. The entry originates in a study of T cell responses to AZD1222 COVID-19 vaccine. Generated by immunoSEQ multiplex PCR, the TCRdb table keeps only in-frame clones and is missing some. The sample has 140,000 to 150,000 clones; roughly 93% are singletons. CDR3 size: 16 residues. V lost 6 bases and J lost 1; bases outside the gene matches: 5. Germline CDR1 is MDHEN and CDR2 is SYDVKM. This TCR derives from an adult in good health. Sequencing was performed on peripheral blood, taken on day 0 of AZD1222 vaccination. This chain joins TRBV28 and TRBJ2-4; 11 bases align to TRBD1. For the CDR3, the DNA is TGTGCCAGCAGAGGACAGGGGGCGCTTGCCAAAAACATTCAGTACTTC. It yields the protein CASRGQGALAKNIQYF.